This passage covers 13 T cell receptor beta chains from one sample sequenced in a study of T cells and copy number aberrations in small-cell lung cancer. The table came from immunoSEQ multiplex PCR; TCRdb's copy has only in-frame clones and leaves some out. The sample includes under 600 clones, about 80% of them seen just once. Sequenced sample: tumor tissue. These receptors were collected from a man in his sixties with small cell lung cancer.

In its sample, this clone was seen once. The chain links TRBV27 to TRBJ2-1; the D gene could be TRBD1 or TRBD2 (5 bases each). V was clipped by 7 bases and J by 8 bases, with 21 bases between them. Germline V CDR1 and CDR2: MNHEY, SMNVEV (reference sequence). The CDR3 covers 15 residues. The CDR3 nucleotides read TGTGCCAGCACCTTGAGGGCTACCCAGGGTTATGAGCAGTTCTTC. Translating it yields CASTLRATQGYEQFF.

This sequence joins TRBV2 and TRBJ1-1, with 9 bases lining up with TRBD1. Germline assignment: CDR1 SNHLY and CDR2 FYNNEI. CDR3 size: 16 residues. Germline trimming cut 6 bases from V and 4 bases from J; bases unmatched to any gene: 12. In nucleotides, the CDR3 is TGTGCCAGCAGCCCCGGGACAGGGCGATCAGGCACTGAAGCTTTCTTT. This sequence encodes CASSPGTGRSGTEAFF.

The CDR3 protein is CASSLGAEAFF. DNA of the CDR3: TGTGCCAGCAGCCTCGGTGCTGAAGCTTTCTTT. The chain uses TRBV5-7 and TRBJ1-1, with D hard to call. TRBV5-7 is identified as an open reading frame with a role that is uncertain. The CDR3 length is 11 residues. V gave up 4 bases and J gave up 6 bases, with 7 bases separating them.

The genes are TRBV7-8 and TRBJ2-7; 7 bases agree with TRBD1. CDR1 is SGHVS and CDR2 is FQNEAQ in the germline V gene. The CDR3 contains 13 residues. Losses at the gene ends were 5 bases for V and 4 bases for J; bases not matched to a gene: 5. The CDR3 loop reads CASSEGQRYEQYF. The CDR3 nucleotides read TGTGCCAGCAGCGAGGGACAGCGATACGAGCAGTACTTC.

This chain connects TRBV7-3 to TRBJ2-3; D perhaps matches TRBD2 (6 bases). Between the trimmed V and J ends, which lost 0 bases and 1 base, there was a span of 11 bases. The CDR3 covers 16 residues. Per germline, CDR1 SGHTA and CDR2 FQGTGA. CDR3 in amino acids: CASSLTRGSGTDTQYF. CDR3 DNA sequence: TGTGCCAGCAGCTTAACGCGGGGTAGCGGCACAGATACGCAGTATTTT.

The chain recombines TRBV19 with TRBJ1-5; TRBD1 agrees at 7 bases. Germline CDR1 is LNHDA and CDR2 is SQIVND (reference sequence). Trimming took 7 bases from V and 4 from J; bases not matched to a gene: 7. CDR3 length: 14 amino acids. The chain's CDR3 is CASTQGEPNQPQHF. The CDR3 nucleotides are TGTGCCAGTACCCAGGGGGAGCCAAATCAGCCCCAGCATTTT.

The chain is built from TRBV7-9 and TRBJ2-3; unclear D gene. V gave up 5 bases and J gave up 3 bases, with 12 bases separating them. Germline V gene lookup returns CDR1 SEHNR and CDR2 FQNEAQ (reference sequence). The CDR3 is 14 residues long. This CDR3 reads CASSLGPETDTQYF. CDR3 sequence (DNA): TGTGCCAGCAGCCTAGGACCAGAAACAGATACGCAGTATTTT.

The rearrangement joins TRBV30 to TRBJ1-1; TRBD1 aligns across 9 bases. Trimming removed 5 bases from V and 5 bases from J; junction bases left unmatched: 6. CDR1 and CDR2 from the germline V gene are GTSNPN and SVGIG (reference sequence). This CDR3 is 13 amino acids long. CDR3 sequence (DNA): TGTGCCTGGGCCGGGACAGGGTGGACTGAAGCTTTCTTT. Amino acid sequence: CAWAGTGWTEAFF.

The V call is TRBV19, the J call TRBJ1-1; 7 nucleotides match TRBD1. Unmatched junction bases numbered 4, after V lost 10 bases and J lost 2 bases. CDR3 size: 12 residues. CDR1 and CDR2 from the germline V gene are LNHDA and SQIVND (reference sequence). CDR3 region: CATRTGNTEAFF. CDR3 in DNA: TGTGCCACTAGGACAGGTAACACTGAAGCTTTCTTT.

The chain combines TRBV28 with TRBJ1-2, with D perhaps matching TRBD1 (6 bases). Germline loops: CDR1 MDHEN, CDR2 SYDVKM. V was cut by 4 bases and J by 4 bases, with 16 bases left in between. This CDR3 is built from 15 residues. The CDR3 sequence: CASSSSSGGAYGYTF. The DNA for the CDR3 is TGTGCCAGCAGTTCGAGCTCTGGGGGCGCCTATGGCTACACCTTC.

The chain carries TRBV9 and TRBJ1-5, with D perhaps matching TRBD1 (5 bases). CDR1 and CDR2 from the germline V gene are SGDLS and YYNGEE. CDR3 length: 14 residues. V was trimmed by 4 bases and J by 2 bases, leaving 10 bases between them. CDR3 in amino acids: CASSRTFGNQPQHF. The CDR3, as DNA: TGTGCCAGCAGCCGGACATTTGGCAATCAGCCCCAGCATTTT.

The J gene is TRBJ1-1, the V gene TRBV12-5; D gene unclear. V gave up 3 bases and J gave up 0 bases, with 8 bases separating them. Germline lookup yields CDR1 LGHNT and CDR2 FRNRAP. This CDR3 comprises 14 residues. CDR3 coding DNA: TGTGCTAGTGGTTTTCCCGGCCTGAACACTGAAGCTTTCTTT. Translating it yields CASGFPGLNTEAFF.

The chain is built from TRBV30 and TRBJ2-5; 9 nucleotides align to TRBD1. Trimming removed 4 bases from V and 2 bases from J; junction bases left unmatched: 8. Germline lookup yields CDR1 GTSNPN and CDR2 SVGIG (reference sequence). The CDR3 runs 15 residues. DNA for the CDR3: TGTGCCTGGACGTTTGGAGGACAGGGGCAAGAGACCCAGTACTTC. Its protein is CAWTFGGQGQETQYF. Using reference TRBV30 and TRBJ2-5 for the parts outside the CDR3, the full variable domain is SQTIHQWPATLVQPVGSPLSLECTVEGTSNPNLYWYRQAAGRGLQLLFYSVGIGQISSEVPQNLSASRPQDRQFILSSKKLLLSDSGFYLCAWTFGGQGQETQYFGPGTRLLVL.